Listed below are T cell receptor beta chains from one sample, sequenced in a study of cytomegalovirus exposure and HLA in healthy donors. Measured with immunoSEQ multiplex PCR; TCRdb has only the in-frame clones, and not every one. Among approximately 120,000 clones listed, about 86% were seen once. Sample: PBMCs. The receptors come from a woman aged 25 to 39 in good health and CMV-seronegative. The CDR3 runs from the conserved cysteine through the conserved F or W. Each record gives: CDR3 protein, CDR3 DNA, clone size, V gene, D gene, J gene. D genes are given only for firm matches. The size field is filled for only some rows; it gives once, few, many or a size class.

cdr3_aa: CASSATGDTQYF
cdr3_nt: TGTGCCAGCAGCGCGACAGGGGATACGCAGTATTTT
clone_size: NA
v_call: TRBV9
d_call: TRBD1
j_call: TRBJ2-3

cdr3_aa: CASSIGLAGHTQYF
cdr3_nt: TGTGCCAGTAGTATAGGTCTAGCGGGCCATACGCAGTATTTT
clone_size: NA
v_call: TRBV19
d_call: TRBD2
j_call: TRBJ2-3

cdr3_aa: CASSHPGTGVYEQYF
cdr3_nt: TGCGCCAGCAGCCATCCCGGGACAGGGGTCTACGAGCAGTACTTC
clone_size: NA
v_call: TRBV4-1
d_call: TRBD1
j_call: TRBJ2-7

cdr3_aa: CASSLKGTAYEQYF
cdr3_nt: TGTGCCAGCAGCCTAAAGGGGACAGCCTACGAGCAGTACTTC
clone_size: few
v_call: TRBV5-4
d_call: TRBD1
j_call: TRBJ2-7

cdr3_aa: CASSDPISSGNTIYF
cdr3_nt: TGCGCCAGCAGTGATCCAATTTCCTCTGGAAACACCATATATTTT
clone_size: NA
v_call: TRBV10-1
d_call: NA
j_call: TRBJ1-3

cdr3_aa: CASSHSSVYDNEQFF
cdr3_nt: TGTGCCAGCAGCCATTCCTCCGTATATGACAATGAGCAGTTCTTC
clone_size: NA
v_call: TRBV4-2
d_call: NA
j_call: TRBJ2-1

cdr3_aa: CASSFSQGAYEQYF
cdr3_nt: TGTGCCAGCAGTTTTTCGCAGGGTGCTTACGAGCAGTACTTC
clone_size: NA
v_call: TRBV27
d_call: NA
j_call: TRBJ2-7

cdr3_aa: CASSLTGDTEAFF
cdr3_nt: TGCGCCAGCAGCCTGACAGGTGACACTGAAGCTTTCTTT
clone_size: NA
v_call: TRBV5-1
d_call: NA
j_call: TRBJ1-1

cdr3_aa: CASSLGGNTEAFF
cdr3_nt: TGTGCCAGCAGTTTGGGGGGGAACACTGAAGCTTTCTTT
clone_size: NA
v_call: TRBV11-3
d_call: NA
j_call: TRBJ1-1

cdr3_aa: CASRPDRRVGNYYEQYF
cdr3_nt: TGTGCCAGCAGACCGGATAGGAGGGTGGGGAATTACTACGAGCAGTACTTC
clone_size: NA
v_call: TRBV5-6
d_call: NA
j_call: TRBJ2-7